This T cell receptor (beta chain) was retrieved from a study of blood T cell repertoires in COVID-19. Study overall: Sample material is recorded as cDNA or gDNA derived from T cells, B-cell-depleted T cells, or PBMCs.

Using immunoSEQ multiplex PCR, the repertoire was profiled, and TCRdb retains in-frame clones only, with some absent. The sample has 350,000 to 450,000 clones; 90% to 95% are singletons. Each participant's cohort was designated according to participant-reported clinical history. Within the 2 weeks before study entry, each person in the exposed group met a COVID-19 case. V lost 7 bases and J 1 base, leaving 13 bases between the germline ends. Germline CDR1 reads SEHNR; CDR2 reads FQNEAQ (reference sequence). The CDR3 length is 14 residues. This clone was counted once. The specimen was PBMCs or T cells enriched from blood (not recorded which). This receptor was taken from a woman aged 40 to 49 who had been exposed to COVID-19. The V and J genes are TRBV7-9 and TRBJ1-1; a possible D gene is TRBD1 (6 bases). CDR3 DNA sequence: TGTGCCAGCACCGCCACACAGGGGAACACTGAAGCTTTCTTT. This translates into CASTATQGNTEAFF.